This TCR beta chain was recovered during a study of T cell changes during pregnancy in multiple sclerosis. CDR3 length: 14 residues. The germline CDR1 and CDR2 sequences are SGHRS and YFSETQ. Trimming removed 3 bases from V and 9 bases from J, with 18 bases in between. Here immunoSEQ multiplex PCR was the method, and the copy in TCRdb shows in-frame clones only, minus some. The repertoire consists of 45,000 or so clones, with 88% occurring once and the leading ten covering 5.5% to 6%. The sequence came from a female donor in good health, enrolled as a control in a pregnancy study. V is TRBV5-1 and J is TRBJ1-1; unclear D gene. This sample comprised CD8+ T cells from peripheral blood mononuclear cells, obtained after pregnancy. The CDR3 coding sequence is TGCGCCAGCAGCTCGGATATTGGGAGTCTGAAAGCTTTCTTT. Amino acid sequence: CASSSDIGSLKAFF.